This entry is about one T cell receptor beta chain. V was shortened by 0 bases and J by 3 bases, with 9 bases between the two germline ends. The CDR3 sequence is 15 residues long. CDR1 SGHNT and CDR2 YENEEA come from the germline V gene. This specimen belongs to a study of shared clonotypes between healthy human individuals. CD45RA-negative memory and CD45RA+ naive subsets were split from the CD4+ cells. When replicate PCRs were run on sorted subsets, they used about 200 ng DNA, some 30,000 T cell genomes. Original processing notes: There were no quality scores in the junction-only immunoSEQ sequences, so filtering differed. Clones were read by immunoSEQ multiplex PCR, and TCRdb kept only the in-frame ones, dropping some. V, J and clone size derive from that table, while D and trimming were established from the DNA sequence. The sample carries roughly 500,000 clones, about 96% recorded once.

The TCR comes from a woman in her 30s in good health. The chain couples TRBV11-3 to TRBJ2-1; D is undetermined. Sequenced input: naive CD4+ T cells sorted from blood. The subset denotes: CD45RA+ positively selected. For the CDR3, the DNA is TGTGCCAGCAGCTTAGAAGCTTTATACTACAATGAGCAGTTCTTC. It encodes CASSLEALYYNEQFF.